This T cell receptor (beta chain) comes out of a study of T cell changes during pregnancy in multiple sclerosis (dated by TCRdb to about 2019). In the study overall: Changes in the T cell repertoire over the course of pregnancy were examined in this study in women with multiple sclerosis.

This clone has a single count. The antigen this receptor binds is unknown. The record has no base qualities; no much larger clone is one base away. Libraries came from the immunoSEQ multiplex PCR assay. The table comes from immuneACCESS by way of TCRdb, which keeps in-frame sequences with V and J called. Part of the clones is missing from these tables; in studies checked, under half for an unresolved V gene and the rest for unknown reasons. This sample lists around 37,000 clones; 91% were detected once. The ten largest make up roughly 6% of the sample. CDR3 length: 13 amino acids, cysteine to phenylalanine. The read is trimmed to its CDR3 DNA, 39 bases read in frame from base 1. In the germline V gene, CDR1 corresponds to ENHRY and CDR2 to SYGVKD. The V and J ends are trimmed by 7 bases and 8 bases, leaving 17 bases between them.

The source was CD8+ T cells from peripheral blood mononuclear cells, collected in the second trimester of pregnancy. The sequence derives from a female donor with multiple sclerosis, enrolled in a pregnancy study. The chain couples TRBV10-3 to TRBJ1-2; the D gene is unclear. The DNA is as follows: TGTGCCATCATGGGCAGCCCCATTCAAGGCTACACCTTC. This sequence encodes CAIMGSPIQGYTF.